A selection of T cell receptor beta chains follows, all from one sample in a study of cytomegalovirus exposure and HLA in healthy donors. Generated by immunoSEQ multiplex PCR, the TCRdb table keeps only in-frame clones and is missing some. The data hold 75,000 to 100,000 clones, with 60% to 75% observed a single time. The material sequenced was PBMCs. Receptors were obtained from an older woman in good health and CMV-seropositive. The CDR3 runs from the conserved cysteine through the conserved F or W. A D gene is named only where the DNA matches it firmly. The size of a clone is reported for some rows only, either as once, few or many, or as a class for expanded clones.

D gene: -; V gene: TRBV2; clone size: -; J gene: TRBJ1-6; CDR3 DNA: TGTGCCAGCCGCGAAGGGTTGAGCTCCTATAATTCACCCCTCCACTTT; CDR3 protein: CASREGLSSYNSPLHF
D gene: TRBD1; V gene: TRBV10-3; clone size: -; J gene: TRBJ2-7; CDR3 DNA: TGTGCCATCAGTAGGGACAGCTCCTACGAGCAGTACTTC; CDR3 protein: CAISRDSSYEQYF
D gene: TRBD1; V gene: TRBV9; clone size: few; J gene: TRBJ2-2; CDR3 DNA: TGTGCCAGCAGTCCTAGGGGGCAGACCGGGGAGCTGTTTTTT; CDR3 protein: CASSPRGQTGELFF
D gene: TRBD2; V gene: TRBV27; clone size: -; J gene: TRBJ2-2; CDR3 DNA: TGTGCCAGCAGTTTATCCTCGCGGGGGGGCTATACCGGGGAGCTGTTTTTT; CDR3 protein: CASSLSSRGGYTGELFF
D gene: TRBD1; V gene: TRBV5-6; clone size: -; J gene: TRBJ2-5; CDR3 DNA: TGTGCCAGCAGCCCACAACAGGGGCAGGAGACCCAGTACTTC; CDR3 protein: CASSPQQGQETQYF
D gene: TRBD2; V gene: TRBV7-2; clone size: -; J gene: TRBJ2-1; CDR3 DNA: TGTGCCAGCAGCTTAGGGGTTAGCGGGATTGGATCCTACAATGAGCAGTTCTTC; CDR3 protein: CASSLGVSGIGSYNEQFF
D gene: -; V gene: TRBV4-1; clone size: -; J gene: TRBJ1-6; CDR3 DNA: TGCGCCAGCAGCCAAGACCCAGACAGCTCCTATAATTCACCCCTCCACTTT; CDR3 protein: CASSQDPDSSYNSPLHF
D gene: TRBD2; V gene: TRBV29-1; clone size: -; J gene: TRBJ2-1; CDR3 DNA: TGCAGCTATAGAGGGACTAGCGGGAGGGGAACCTACAATGAGCAGTTCTTC; CDR3 protein: CSYRGTSGRGTYNEQFF
D gene: TRBD1; V gene: TRBV7-2; clone size: -; J gene: TRBJ2-5; CDR3 DNA: TGTGCCAGCAGACTCTCCCTGGACAGGGGAAAGACCCAGTACTTC; CDR3 protein: CASRLSLDRGKTQYF
D gene: TRBD1; V gene: TRBV28; clone size: -; J gene: TRBJ1-6; CDR3 DNA: TGTGCCAGCACCCGGGACAGGGCATCACCCCTCCACTTT; CDR3 protein: CASTRDRASPLHF
D gene: -; V gene: TRBV18; clone size: -; J gene: TRBJ2-3; CDR3 DNA: TGTGCCAGCTCACCAACACAAGATACGCAGTATTTT; CDR3 protein: CASSPTQDTQYF
D gene: TRBD2; V gene: TRBV27; clone size: -; J gene: TRBJ2-3; CDR3 DNA: TGTGCCAGCAGTTTAAACCGGGGTAGCGGGAGGAAGTATTTT; CDR3 protein: CASSLNRGSGRKYF
D gene: -; V gene: TRBV18; clone size: -; J gene: TRBJ1-6; CDR3 DNA: TGTGCCAGCTCTTATGCACAGAGTAATTCACCCCTCCACTTT; CDR3 protein: CASSYAQSNSPLHF
D gene: -; V gene: TRBV7-2; clone size: -; J gene: TRBJ2-7; CDR3 DNA: TGTGCCAGCAGCTCACACTCCGGGGTGGGATCCTACGAGCAGTACTTC; CDR3 protein: CASSSHSGVGSYEQYF
D gene: TRBD1; V gene: TRBV9; clone size: -; J gene: TRBJ2-7; CDR3 DNA: TGTGCCAGCAGCACGGGACAGTCCTACGAGCAGTACTTC; CDR3 protein: CASSTGQSYEQYF
D gene: TRBD1; V gene: TRBV27; clone size: -; J gene: TRBJ1-1; CDR3 DNA: TGTGCCAGCAGGTCCTCCGGGACAGGGTCTGAAGCTTTCTTT; CDR3 protein: CASRSSGTGSEAFF
D gene: TRBD1; V gene: TRBV29-1; clone size: few; J gene: TRBJ1-1; CDR3 DNA: TGCAGCGTGTCTGGACAGGGGTACGGGGCAGCTTTCTTT; CDR3 protein: CSVSGQGYGAAFF
D gene: -; V gene: TRBV7-9; clone size: -; J gene: TRBJ1-5; CDR3 DNA: TGTGCCAGCAGCTTAGGTATCGCCGGGACACAGTATCAGCCCCAGCATTTT; CDR3 protein: CASSLGIAGTQYQPQHF
D gene: TRBD1; V gene: TRBV9; clone size: -; J gene: TRBJ2-3; CDR3 DNA: TGTGCCAGTGGGGGACAGCGTCTGATAGATACGCAGTATTTT; CDR3 protein: CASGGQRLIDTQYF
D gene: -; V gene: TRBV28; clone size: -; J gene: TRBJ1-5; CDR3 DNA: TGTGCCAGCAGTTCGGTAGCTGGGGGCTTTGGTCAGCCCCAGCATTTT; CDR3 protein: CASSSVAGGFGQPQHF
D gene: -; V gene: TRBV10-1; clone size: -; J gene: TRBJ1-1; CDR3 DNA: TGCGCCAGCAGTGCGGCGTTGGAGGGTTCGAAAGCTTTCTTT; CDR3 protein: CASSAALEGSKAFF
D gene: TRBD2; V gene: TRBV29-1; clone size: -; J gene: TRBJ2-2; CDR3 DNA: TGCAGCGTTGAAGATGGTAGCGGGAGAACTGGGGAGCTGTTTTTT; CDR3 protein: CSVEDGSGRTGELFF
D gene: TRBD1; V gene: TRBV28; clone size: -; J gene: TRBJ2-7; CDR3 DNA: TGTGCCAGCAGCTCAAGCCGAATCCACCGGGACAGGGCCATCTACGAGCAGTACTTC; CDR3 protein: CASSSSRIHRDRAIYEQYF
D gene: -; V gene: TRBV19; clone size: -; J gene: TRBJ1-4; CDR3 DNA: TGTGCCAGTAGTATGTCCGTGATCTACGAAAAACTGTTTTTT; CDR3 protein: CASSMSVIYEKLFF
D gene: -; V gene: TRBV5-1; clone size: once; J gene: TRBJ2-5; CDR3 DNA: TGCGCCAGCAGCTTGGCGCCAGGGGCCCAAGAGACCCAGTACTTC; CDR3 protein: CASSLAPGAQETQYF
D gene: TRBD1; V gene: TRBV27; clone size: -; J gene: TRBJ2-7; CDR3 DNA: TGTGCCAGCAGTTTATCTTGGGGGACAGGGCTCGAGCAGTACTTC; CDR3 protein: CASSLSWGTGLEQYF
D gene: -; V gene: TRBV28; clone size: -; J gene: TRBJ1-5; CDR3 DNA: TGTGCCACCCAATCGGGTCGTGATCAGCCCCAGCATTTT; CDR3 protein: CATQSGRDQPQHF
D gene: -; V gene: TRBV5-1; clone size: once; J gene: TRBJ2-3; CDR3 DNA: TGCGCCAGCAGGACAGGTTCGACAGATACGCAGTATTTT; CDR3 protein: CASRTGSTDTQYF
D gene: TRBD1; V gene: TRBV2; clone size: -; J gene: TRBJ2-7; CDR3 DNA: TGTGCCAGCAGTGAATCCCCCGGACAGGGACGGTACGAGCAGTACTTC; CDR3 protein: CASSESPGQGRYEQYF
D gene: -; V gene: TRBV10-1; clone size: -; J gene: TRBJ2-5; CDR3 DNA: TGCGCCAGCAGTGATGGGGCAGGGCAAGAGACCCAGTACTTC; CDR3 protein: CASSDGAGQETQYF